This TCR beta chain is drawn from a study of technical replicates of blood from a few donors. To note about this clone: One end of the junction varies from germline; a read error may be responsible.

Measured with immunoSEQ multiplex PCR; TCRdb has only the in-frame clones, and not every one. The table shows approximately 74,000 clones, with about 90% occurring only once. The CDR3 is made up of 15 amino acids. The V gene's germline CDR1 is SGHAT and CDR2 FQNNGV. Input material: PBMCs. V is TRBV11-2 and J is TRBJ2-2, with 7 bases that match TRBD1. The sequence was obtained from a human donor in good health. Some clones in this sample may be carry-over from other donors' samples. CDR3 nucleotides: TGTGCCAGCAGCCTAGAAGGGGGCTCACCCGGGGAGCTGTTTTTT. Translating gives CASSLEGGSPGELFF.